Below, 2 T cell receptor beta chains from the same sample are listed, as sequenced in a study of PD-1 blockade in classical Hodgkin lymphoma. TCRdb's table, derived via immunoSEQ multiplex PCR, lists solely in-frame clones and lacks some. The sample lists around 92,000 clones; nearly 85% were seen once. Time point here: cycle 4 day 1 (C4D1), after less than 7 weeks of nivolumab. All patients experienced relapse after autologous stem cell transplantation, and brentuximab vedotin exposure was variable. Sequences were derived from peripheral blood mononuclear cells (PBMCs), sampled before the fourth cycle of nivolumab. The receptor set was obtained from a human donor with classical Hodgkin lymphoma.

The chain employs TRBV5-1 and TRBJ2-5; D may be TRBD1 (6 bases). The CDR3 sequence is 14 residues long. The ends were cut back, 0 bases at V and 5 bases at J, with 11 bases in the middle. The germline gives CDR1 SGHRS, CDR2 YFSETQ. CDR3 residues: CASSLAGTTETQYF. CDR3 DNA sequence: TGCGCCAGCAGCTTGGCGGGGACAACGGAGACCCAGTACTTC.

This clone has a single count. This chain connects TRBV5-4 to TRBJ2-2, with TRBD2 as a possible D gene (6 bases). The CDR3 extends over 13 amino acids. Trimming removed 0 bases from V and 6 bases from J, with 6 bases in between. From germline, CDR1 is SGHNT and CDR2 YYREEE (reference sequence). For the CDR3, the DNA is TGTGCCAGCAGCTTGGTAGCGGCCGGGGAGCTGTTTTTT. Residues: CASSLVAAGELFF.